The source of this T cell receptor (beta chain) is a study of T cells in localized non-small cell lung cancer. Study observations and caveats: Adjacent uninvolved lung tissue had the highest T cell clonality, exceeding tumor. Appearance in adjacent lung was seen for a median about 60 of the top 100 tumor clones. Owing to sequencing of a solitary tumor region, heterogeneity cannot be discounted.

V shed 2 bases and J 2 bases; nucleotides not matched to a gene: 8. This CDR3 is built from 18 residues. The germline gives CDR1 SEHNR, CDR2 FQNEAQ (reference sequence). As regards this clone: Its cognate antigen is unknown.

The assay was immunoSEQ multiplex PCR, and TCRdb's table has in-frame clones only and misses some. The sample shows around 69,000 clones, around 90% of them seen only once. Sequences were derived from peripheral blood, sampled before any cancer treatment. The chain couples TRBV7-9 to TRBJ2-3, with 12 bases identical to TRBD2. The clonotype was recovered from a woman aged 35-75 years with stage I lung adenocarcinoma. The DNA of the CDR3 is TGTGCCAGCAGCTTACACGCCGGGACTAGCGGGTACACAGATACGCAGTATTTT. Amino acids: CASSLHAGTSGYTDTQYF.